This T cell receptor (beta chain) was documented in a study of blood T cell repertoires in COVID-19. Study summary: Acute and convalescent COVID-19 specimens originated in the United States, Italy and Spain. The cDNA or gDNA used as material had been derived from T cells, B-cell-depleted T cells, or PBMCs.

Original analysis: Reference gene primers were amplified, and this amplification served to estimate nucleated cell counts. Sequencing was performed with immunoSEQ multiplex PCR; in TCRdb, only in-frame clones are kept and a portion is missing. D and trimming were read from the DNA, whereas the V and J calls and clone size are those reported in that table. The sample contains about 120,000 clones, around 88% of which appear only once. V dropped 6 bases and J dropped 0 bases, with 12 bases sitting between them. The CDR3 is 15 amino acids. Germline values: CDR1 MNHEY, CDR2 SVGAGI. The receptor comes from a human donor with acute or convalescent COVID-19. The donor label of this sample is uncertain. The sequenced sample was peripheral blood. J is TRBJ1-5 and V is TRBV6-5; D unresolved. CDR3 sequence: CASRPRFGSNQPQHF. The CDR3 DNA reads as TGTGCCAGCAGGCCCCGGTTCGGTAGCAATCAGCCCCAGCATTTT.